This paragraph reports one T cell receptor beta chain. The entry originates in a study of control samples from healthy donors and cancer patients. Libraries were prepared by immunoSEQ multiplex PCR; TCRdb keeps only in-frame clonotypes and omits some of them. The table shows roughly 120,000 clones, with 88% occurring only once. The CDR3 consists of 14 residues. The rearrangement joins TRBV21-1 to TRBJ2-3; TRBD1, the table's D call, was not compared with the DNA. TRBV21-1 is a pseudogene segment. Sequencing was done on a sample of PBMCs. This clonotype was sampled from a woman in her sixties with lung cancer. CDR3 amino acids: CASSKQGSTDTQYF. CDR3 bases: TGTGCCAGCAGCAAACAGGGCAGCACAGATACGCAGTATTTT.